A selection of T cell receptor beta chains follows, all from one sample in a study of cytomegalovirus exposure and HLA in healthy donors. The table came from immunoSEQ multiplex PCR; TCRdb's copy has only in-frame clones and leaves some out. The table shows roughly 140,000 clones, with 75% to 80% occurring only once. Sequencing input: PBMCs. All receptors derive from a male donor in good health and CMV-seronegative. Both conserved end residues are part of each CDR3. D genes are given only for firm matches. Clone size is not always given. Where it is, it says once, few, many or a class for expanded clones.

CDR3 protein,CDR3 DNA,clone size,D gene,V gene,J gene
CASSYSAGNTEAFF,TGTGCCAGCAGTTACTCGGCAGGGAACACTGAAGCTTTCTTT,few,NA,TRBV6-5,TRBJ1-1
CASSPWGQRNTEAFF,TGTGCCAGCAGCCCCTGGGGGCAGCGGAACACTGAAGCTTTCTTT,few,NA,TRBV7-8,TRBJ1-1
CATSYSGANVLTF,TGTGCCACTAGTTACTCTGGGGCCAACGTCCTGACTTTC,NA,NA,TRBV19,TRBJ2-6
CASSEGRGQHTEAFF,TGTGCCAGCAGTGAGGGACGGGGACAGCACACTGAAGCTTTCTTT,NA,TRBD1,TRBV2,TRBJ1-1
CASSRGRDTGELFF,TGTGCCAGCAGCCGAGGGAGGGACACCGGGGAGCTGTTTTTT,NA,TRBD2,TRBV4-2,TRBJ2-2
CASSNGQGLNTEAFF,TGTGCCAGCAGTAACGGACAGGGGCTGAACACTGAAGCTTTCTTT,few,TRBD1,TRBV27,TRBJ1-1
CASSLAAGGYEQYF,TGTGCCAGCAGCTTAGCCGCGGGGGGCTACGAGCAGTACTTC,NA,TRBD2,TRBV7-7,TRBJ2-7
CASSFAALAENEQFF,TGTGCCAGCAGTTTCGCGGCTCTAGCGGAGAATGAGCAGTTCTTC,once,TRBD2,TRBV27,TRBJ2-1
CASSYSTANNEQFF,TGTGCCAGCAGTTACTCGACAGCAAACAATGAGCAGTTCTTC,NA,NA,TRBV6-5,TRBJ2-1
CASSPPTGEGANEKLFF,TGTGCCAGCAGCCCACCGACAGGGGAGGGTGCTAATGAAAAACTGTTTTTT,NA,TRBD1,TRBV7-6,TRBJ1-4
CASSPPGVNEKLFF,TGTGCCAGCTCACCACCAGGGGTCAATGAAAAACTGTTTTTT,few,NA,TRBV18,TRBJ1-4
CASSRDREIGGYTF,TGCGCCAGCAGCCGAGACAGGGAGATCGGTGGCTACACCTTC,NA,TRBD1,TRBV5-1,TRBJ1-2